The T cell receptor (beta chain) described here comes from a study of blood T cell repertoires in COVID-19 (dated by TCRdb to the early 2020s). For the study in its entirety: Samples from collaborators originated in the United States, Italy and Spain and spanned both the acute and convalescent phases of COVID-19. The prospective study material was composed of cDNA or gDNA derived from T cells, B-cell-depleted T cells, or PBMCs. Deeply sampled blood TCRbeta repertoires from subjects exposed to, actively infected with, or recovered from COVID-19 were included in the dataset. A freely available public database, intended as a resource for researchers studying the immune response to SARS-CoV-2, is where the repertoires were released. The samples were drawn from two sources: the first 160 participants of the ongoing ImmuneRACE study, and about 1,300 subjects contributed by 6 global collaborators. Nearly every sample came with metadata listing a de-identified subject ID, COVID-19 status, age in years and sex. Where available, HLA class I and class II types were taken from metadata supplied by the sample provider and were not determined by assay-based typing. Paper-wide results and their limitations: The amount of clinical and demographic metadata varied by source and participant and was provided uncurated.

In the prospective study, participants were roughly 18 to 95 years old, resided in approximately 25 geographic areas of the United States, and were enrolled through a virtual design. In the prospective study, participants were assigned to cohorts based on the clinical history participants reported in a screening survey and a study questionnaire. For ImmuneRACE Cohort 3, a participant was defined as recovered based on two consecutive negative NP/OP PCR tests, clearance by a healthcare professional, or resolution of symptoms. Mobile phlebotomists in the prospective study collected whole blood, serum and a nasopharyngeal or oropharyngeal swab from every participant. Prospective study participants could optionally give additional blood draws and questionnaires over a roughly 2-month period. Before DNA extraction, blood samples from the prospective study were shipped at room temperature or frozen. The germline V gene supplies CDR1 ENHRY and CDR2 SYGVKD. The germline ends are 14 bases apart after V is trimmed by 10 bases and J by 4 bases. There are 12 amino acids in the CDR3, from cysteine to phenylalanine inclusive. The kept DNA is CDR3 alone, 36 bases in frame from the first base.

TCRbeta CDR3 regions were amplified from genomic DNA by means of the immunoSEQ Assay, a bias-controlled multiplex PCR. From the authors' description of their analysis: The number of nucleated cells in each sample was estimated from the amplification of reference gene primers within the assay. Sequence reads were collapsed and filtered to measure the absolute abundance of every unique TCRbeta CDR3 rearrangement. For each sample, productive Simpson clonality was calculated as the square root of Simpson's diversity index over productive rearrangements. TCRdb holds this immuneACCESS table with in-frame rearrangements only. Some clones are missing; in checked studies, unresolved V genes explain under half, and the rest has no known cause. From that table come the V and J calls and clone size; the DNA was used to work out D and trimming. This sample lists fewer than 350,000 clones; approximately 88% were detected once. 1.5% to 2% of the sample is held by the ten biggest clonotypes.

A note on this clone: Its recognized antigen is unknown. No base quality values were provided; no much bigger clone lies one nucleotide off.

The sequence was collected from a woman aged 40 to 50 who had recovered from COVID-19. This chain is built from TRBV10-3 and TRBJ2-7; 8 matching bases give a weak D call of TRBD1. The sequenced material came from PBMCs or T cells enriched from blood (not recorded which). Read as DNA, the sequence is TGTGCCACACAGGGGGAGGGGTACGAGCAGTACTTC. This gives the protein CATQGEGYEQYF.